This TCR beta chain is from a study of identical twins. On this clonotype itself: What it binds is unknown.

Overall study findings and caveats: Findings depended on cross-sectional statistics rather than tracking the same donors. Insertion counts were lower in abundant cord blood beta clonotypes, a trend that memory repertoires did not show.

Healthy Caucasians made up all donors. With template switching, a universal primer site was added, and the cDNA carried unique molecular identifiers. Via MiXCR, TCRdb re-called the 5' RACE reads, giving one row per CDR3 protein. The table records approximately 630,000 distinct CDR3 sequences, around 7.4% of them present only once. The CDR3 contains 16 residues. The ends lost 5 bases at V and 3 bases at J; junction bases unmatched: 7. CDR1 is ENHRY and CDR2 is SYGVKD in the germline V gene. These data were also filed under a second study, of yellow fever vaccine responses in identical twins.

The sequence was collected from a woman under 30 in good health. Sample: PBMCs. This chain joins TRBV10-3 and TRBJ2-7, with 13 bases fitting TRBD2. The CDR3 sequence: CAISTTGTSGDYEQYF. Written as DNA, the CDR3 is TGTGCCATCAGTACGACCGGGACTAGCGGGGACTACGAGCAGTACTTC.